This TCR beta chain appears in the sequencing data of a study of T cells after yellow fever vaccination. TCRdb recomputed calls from the 5' RACE reads with MiXCR, one row per CDR3 protein. Among about 220,000 distinct CDR3 sequences, 3% to 3.5% were seen once, and the ten largest hold 3.2%. Germline CDR1 is SGHTA and CDR2 is FQGNSA. Germline trimming cut 2 bases from V and 5 bases from J; bases unmatched to any gene: 4. There are 14 residues in the CDR3. Study-wide points: Of the clonotypes, a small share occurred in both CD4 and CD8 compartments.

Notes on this clonotype: Its antigen is unknown.

The V gene is TRBV7-2, the J gene TRBJ1-2, with 8 nucleotides matching TRBD1. This sequence originates from a man between 18 and 29 years old who received the YFV17D yellow fever vaccine. The specimen was CD4+ T cells sorted from PBMCs, collected 10 days after the yellow fever booster vaccination. The CDR3 bases are TGTGCCAGCAGCTTACAGGGGGCCGGGTATGGCTACACCTTC. Translating it yields CASSLQGAGYGYTF.